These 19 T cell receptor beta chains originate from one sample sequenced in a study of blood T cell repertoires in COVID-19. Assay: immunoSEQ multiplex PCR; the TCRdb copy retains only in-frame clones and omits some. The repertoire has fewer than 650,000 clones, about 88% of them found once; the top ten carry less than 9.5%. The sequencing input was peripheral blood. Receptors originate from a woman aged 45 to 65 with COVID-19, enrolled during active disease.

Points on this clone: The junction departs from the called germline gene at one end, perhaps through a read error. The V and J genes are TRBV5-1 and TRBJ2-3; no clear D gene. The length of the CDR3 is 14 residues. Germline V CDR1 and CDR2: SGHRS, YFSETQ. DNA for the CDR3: TGCGCCACCAGCCATGCCCCGGGCACAGATACGCAGTATTTT. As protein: CATSHAPGTDTQYF. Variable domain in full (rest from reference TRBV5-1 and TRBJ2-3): KAGVTQTPRYLIKTRGQQVTLSCSPISGHRSVSWYQQTPGQGLQFLFEYFSETQRNKGNFPGRFSGRQFSNSRSEMNVSTLELGDSALYLCATSHAPGTDTQYFGPGTRLTVL.

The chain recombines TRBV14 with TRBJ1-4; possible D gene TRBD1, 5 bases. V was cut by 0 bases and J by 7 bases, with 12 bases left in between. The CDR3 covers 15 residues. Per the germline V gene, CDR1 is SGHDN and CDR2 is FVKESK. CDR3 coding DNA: TGTGCCAGCAGCCAAGAGGAGCCGGGGGGTGAAAAACTGTTTTTT. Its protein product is CASSQEEPGGEKLFF.

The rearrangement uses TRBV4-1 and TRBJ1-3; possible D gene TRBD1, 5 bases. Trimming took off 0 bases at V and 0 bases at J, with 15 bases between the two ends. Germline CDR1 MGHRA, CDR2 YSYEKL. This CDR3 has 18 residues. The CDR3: CASSQDSGRVDSGNTIYF. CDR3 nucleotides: TGCGCCAGCAGCCAAGACTCCGGCAGGGTGGACTCTGGAAACACCATATATTTT.

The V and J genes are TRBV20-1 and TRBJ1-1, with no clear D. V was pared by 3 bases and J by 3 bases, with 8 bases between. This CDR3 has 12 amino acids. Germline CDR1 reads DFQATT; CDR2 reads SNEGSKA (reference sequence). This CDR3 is CSASHADTEAFF. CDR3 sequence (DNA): TGCAGTGCTAGTCATGCGGACACTGAAGCTTTCTTT.

CDR3 protein: CASSLPRDRGTTNEKLFF. The CDR3 coding sequence is TGCGCCAGCAGCCTCCCAAGGGACAGGGGAACAACTAATGAAAAACTGTTTTTT. The chain is built from TRBV4-1 and TRBJ1-4; TRBD1 matches 10 bases. Germline V gives CDR1 MGHRA, CDR2 YSYEKL. J lost 0 bases, V lost 4 bases, and 8 bases had no gene match. This CDR3 contains 18 residues.

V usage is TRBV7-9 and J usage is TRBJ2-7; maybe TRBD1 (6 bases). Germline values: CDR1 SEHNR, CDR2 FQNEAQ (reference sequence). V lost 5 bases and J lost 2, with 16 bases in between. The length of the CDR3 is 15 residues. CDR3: CASSARGKMTYEQYF. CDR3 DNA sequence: TGTGCCAGCAGCGCCAGGGGAAAGATGACCTACGAGCAGTACTTC.

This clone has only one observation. CDR3 region: CSVVGTVKNTEAFF. DNA for the CDR3: TGCAGCGTTGTTGGGACAGTCAAGAACACTGAAGCTTTCTTT. V usage is TRBV29-1 and J usage is TRBJ1-1; 7 positions match TRBD1. The CDR3 covers 14 residues. Germline CDR1 reads SQVTM; CDR2 reads ANQGSEA. V dropped 4 bases and J dropped 1; count of bases not matched to a gene: 6.

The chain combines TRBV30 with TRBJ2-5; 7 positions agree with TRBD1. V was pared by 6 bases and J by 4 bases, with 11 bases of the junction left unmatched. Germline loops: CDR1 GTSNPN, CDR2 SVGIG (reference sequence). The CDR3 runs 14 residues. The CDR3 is CACSVDRALETQYF. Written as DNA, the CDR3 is TGTGCCTGTTCAGTTGACAGGGCCCTAGAGACCCAGTACTTC.

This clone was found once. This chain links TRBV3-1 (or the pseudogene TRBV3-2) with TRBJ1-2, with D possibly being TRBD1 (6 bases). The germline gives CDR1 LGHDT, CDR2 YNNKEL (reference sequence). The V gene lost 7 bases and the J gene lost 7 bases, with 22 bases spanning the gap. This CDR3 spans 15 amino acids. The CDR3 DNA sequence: TGTGCCAGCACTACAGGGACATCTGGGAAATCTGGCTACACCTTC. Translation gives CASTTGTSGKSGYTF.

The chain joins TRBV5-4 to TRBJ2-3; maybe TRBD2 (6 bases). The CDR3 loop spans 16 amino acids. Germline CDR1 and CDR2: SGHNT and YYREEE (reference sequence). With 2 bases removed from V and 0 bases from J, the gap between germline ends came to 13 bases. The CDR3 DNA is TGTGCCAGCAGCTTCCCGGGGGATTCTAGCACAGATACGCAGTATTTT. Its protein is CASSFPGDSSTDTQYF.

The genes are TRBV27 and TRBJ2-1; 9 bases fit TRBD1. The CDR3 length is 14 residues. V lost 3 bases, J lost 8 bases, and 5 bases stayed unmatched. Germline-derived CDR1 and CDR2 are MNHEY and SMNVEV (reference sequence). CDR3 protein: CASSLGQGNYEQFF. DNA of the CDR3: TGTGCCAGCAGTTTGGGACAGGGAAACTATGAGCAGTTCTTC.

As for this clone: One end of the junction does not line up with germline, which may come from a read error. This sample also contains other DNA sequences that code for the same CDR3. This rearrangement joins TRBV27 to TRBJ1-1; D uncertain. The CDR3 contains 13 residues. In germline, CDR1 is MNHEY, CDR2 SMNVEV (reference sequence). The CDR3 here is CASNLNRNTEAFF. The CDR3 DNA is TGTGCCAGCAATTTAAACAGGAACACTGAAGCTTTCTTT.

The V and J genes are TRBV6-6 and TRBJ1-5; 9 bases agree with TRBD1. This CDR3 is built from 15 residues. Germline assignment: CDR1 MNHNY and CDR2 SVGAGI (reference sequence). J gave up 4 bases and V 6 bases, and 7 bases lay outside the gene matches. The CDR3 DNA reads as TGTGCCAGCAGCAAGGGACAGGGAGGGAATCAGCCCCAGCATTTT. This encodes CASSKGQGGNQPQHF.

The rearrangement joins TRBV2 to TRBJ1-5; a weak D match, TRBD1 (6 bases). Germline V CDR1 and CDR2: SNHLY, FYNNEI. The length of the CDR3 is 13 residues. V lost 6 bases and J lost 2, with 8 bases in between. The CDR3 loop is CASRDRGNQPQHF. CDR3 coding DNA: TGTGCCAGCAGGGACAGAGGCAATCAGCCCCAGCATTTT.

CDR3 sequence reads: CASSYGQGGQYF. CDR3 coding DNA: TGTGCCAGCAGTTACGGTCAAGGCGGGCAGTATTTT. This chain joins TRBV6-6 and TRBJ2-3; unclear D gene. V gave up 2 bases and J gave up 11 bases, with 11 bases separating them. CDR1 and CDR2 (germline): MNHNY, SVGAGI (reference sequence). There are 12 residues in the CDR3.

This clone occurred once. In DNA form, the CDR3 reads TGTGCCAGCAGACCCCAAACCGGGACAGGGGGAGTTGAGCAGTTCTTC. Translation gives CASRPQTGTGGVEQFF. This chain joins TRBV27 and TRBJ2-1; 11 bases match TRBD1. CDR3 length equals 16 residues. CDR1 and CDR2 (germline): MNHEY, SMNVEV (reference sequence). V shed 6 bases and J 9 bases; nucleotides not matched to a gene: 13.

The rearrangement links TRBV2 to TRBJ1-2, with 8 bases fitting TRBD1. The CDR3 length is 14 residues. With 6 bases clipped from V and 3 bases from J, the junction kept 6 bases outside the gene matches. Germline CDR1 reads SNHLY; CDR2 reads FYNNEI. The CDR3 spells CASSVQGVDYGYTF. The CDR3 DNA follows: TGTGCCAGCAGCGTACAGGGGGTTGACTATGGCTACACCTTC.

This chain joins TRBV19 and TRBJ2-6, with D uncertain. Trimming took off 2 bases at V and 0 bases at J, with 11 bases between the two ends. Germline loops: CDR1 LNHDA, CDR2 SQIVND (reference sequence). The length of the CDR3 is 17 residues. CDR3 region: CASSISSRSSGANVLTF. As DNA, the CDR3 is TGTGCCAGTAGTATAAGCTCCCGGAGCTCTGGGGCCAACGTCCTGACTTTC.

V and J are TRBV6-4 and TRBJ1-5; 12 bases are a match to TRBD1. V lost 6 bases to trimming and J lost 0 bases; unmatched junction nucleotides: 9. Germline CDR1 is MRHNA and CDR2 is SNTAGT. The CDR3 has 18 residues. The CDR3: CASRAGTGGLYSNQPQHF. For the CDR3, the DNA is TGTGCCAGCAGGGCCGGGACAGGGGGCCTTTATAGCAATCAGCCCCAGCATTTT.